The 29 T cell receptor beta chains below come from one sample, sequenced in a study of blood T cell repertoires in COVID-19. This table comes from immunoSEQ multiplex PCR, and its TCRdb copy is limited to in-frame clones, with some not included. The sample lists some 150,000 clones, approximately 80% occurring once. Sequenced: peripheral blood. These receptors were obtained from a human donor in a cohort sampled during active COVID-19.

The rearrangement joins TRBV5-8 to TRBJ2-7; D remains ambiguous. Germline CDR1 reads SGHTS; CDR2 reads YDEGEE. CDR3 length: 15 residues. Trimming shortened V by 1 base and J by 3 bases, and 14 bases separated the two germline ends. CDR3 sequence: CASSLLSVEFYEQYF. In DNA form, the CDR3 reads TGTGCCAGCAGCTTGCTGTCGGTGGAGTTCTACGAGCAGTACTTC. Full variable domain (outside the CDR3, taken from reference TRBV5-8 and TRBJ2-7): EAGVTQSPTHLIKTRGQQATLRCSPISGHTSVYWYQQALGLGLQFLLWYDEGEERNRGNFPPRFSGRQFPNYSSELNVNALELEDSALYLCASSLLSVEFYEQYFGPGTRLTVT.

The V and J genes are TRBV29-1 and TRBJ1-2; D gene uncertain. The CDR3 loop spans 11 amino acids. CDR1 and CDR2 (germline): SQVTM, ANQGSEA. V shed 6 bases and J shed 8 bases, with 13 bases lying between them. CDR3: CSVTEALGYTF. As DNA, the CDR3 is TGCAGCGTAACAGAAGCTCTAGGCTACACCTTC.

The chain recombines TRBV7-2 with TRBJ1-2; maybe TRBD1 (5 bases). Trimming took 1 base from V and 8 from J, leaving 14 bases between them. The CDR3 is 14 amino acids. Germline V lookup: CDR1 SGHTA, CDR2 FQGNSA. Here the CDR3 reads CASSLELGPSGYTF. In nucleotides, the CDR3 is TGTGCCAGCAGCTTAGAACTGGGGCCAAGCGGCTACACCTTC.

The gene calls are TRBV2 and TRBJ2-7; possible D gene TRBD2, 6 bases. CDR1 SNHLY and CDR2 FYNNEI come from the germline V gene. The CDR3 is 14 residues long. The V gene lost 6 bases and the J gene lost 5 bases, with 17 bases spanning the gap. DNA of the CDR3: TGTGCCAGCAGGGGGGAGGTGATATCCGACGAGCAGTACTTC. This codes for CASRGEVISDEQYF.

J is TRBJ1-2 and V is TRBV29-1, with TRBD1 identical over 7 bases. The germline V gene encodes CDR1 SQVTM and CDR2 ANQGSEA. The CDR3 consists of 14 residues. V shed 3 bases, J shed 3 bases, and the junction held 7 bases outside the gene matches. DNA of the CDR3: TGCAGCGTTGAGCCGACAGGGAGTGACTATGGCTACACCTTC. Translated, it gives CSVEPTGSDYGYTF.

This chain connects TRBV9 to TRBJ2-3; TRBD2 agrees at 11 bases. There are 18 residues in the CDR3. The trim removed 4 bases at V and 2 bases at J, leaving 12 bases unmatched. Looked up from germline, CDR1 is SGDLS and CDR2 is YYNGEE. CDR3 in DNA: TGTGCCAGCAGCCCGATCGGGCTACTAGCGGGGGTCACAGATACGCAGTATTTT. Translating it yields CASSPIGLLAGVTDTQYF.

V and J are TRBV4-2 and TRBJ1-4; D ambiguous. Trimming left V 1 base short and J 1 base short, with 7 bases between. Germline V CDR1 and CDR2: LGHNA, YNFKEQ. The CDR3 spans 15 residues. This chain's CDR3 is CASSQAVGTNEKLFF. CDR3 in DNA: TGTGCCAGCAGCCAAGCGGTCGGAACTAATGAAAAACTGTTTTTT.

This chain joins TRBV6-5 and TRBJ2-3, with D tentatively TRBD1 (5 bases). There are 15 residues in the CDR3. The germline CDR1 and CDR2 sequences are MNHEY and SVGAGI. The ends were cut back, 5 bases at V and 0 bases at J, with 12 bases in the middle. The CDR3 DNA is TGTGCCAGCAGTACAGGAACAGGCAGCACAGATACGCAGTATTTT. Translating it yields CASSTGTGSTDTQYF.

The chain uses TRBV4-2 and TRBJ1-5; TRBD1 matches at 7 bases. This CDR3 has 13 amino acids. V was clipped by 0 bases and J by 13 bases; unmatched bases: 6. From germline, CDR1 is LGHNA and CDR2 YNFKEQ. The CDR3 DNA follows: TGTGCCAGCAGCCAAGAAGGACAGGAACTTCAGCATTTT. Amino acid sequence: CASSQEGQELQHF.

The rearrangement uses TRBV6-4 and TRBJ2-3; 8 bases agree with TRBD1. This CDR3 is 19 amino acids long. CDR1 and CDR2 from the germline V gene are MRHNA and SNTAGT. V was clipped by 4 bases and J by 4 bases; unmatched bases: 19. CDR3 residues: CASSAGSDGGQGASDTQYF. For the CDR3, the DNA is TGTGCCAGCAGTGCCGGATCCGACGGTGGGCAGGGGGCATCAGATACGCAGTATTTT.

This clone was counted once. The genes are TRBV5-4 and TRBJ1-4; TRBD1 is a possible D gene (5 bases). This CDR3 contains 14 residues. Deletions cut 1 base from V and 8 bases from J, with 12 bases between. Germline CDR1 SGHNT, CDR2 YYREEE (reference sequence). CDR3 nucleotide sequence: TGTGCCAGCAGCTTGCGGGGGTGGGCCGAAAAACTGTTTTTT. This translates into CASSLRGWAEKLFF.

The CDR3 protein is CASRETGGQPQHF. CDR3 DNA: TGTGCCAGCAGAGAGACAGGGGGGCAGCCCCAGCATTTT. The chain carries TRBV12-3 or TRBV12-4 and TRBJ1-5; 9 nucleotides agree with TRBD1. The CDR3 sequence is 13 residues long. The junction had 4 bases not matched to a gene; V was cut back by 6 bases and J by 7 bases.

This chain uses TRBV28 with TRBJ1-4; the D gene is possibly TRBD1 (5 bases). CDR3 size: 14 residues. CDR1 and CDR2 (germline): MDHEN, SYDVKM. Trimming removed 3 bases from V and 6 bases from J, with 11 bases in between. CDR3 residues: CASSLRGSDEKLFF. The CDR3 coding sequence is TGTGCCAGCAGTTTGCGGGGCAGTGATGAAAAACTGTTTTTT.

This chain uses TRBV5-4 with TRBJ2-5, with 7 bases identical to TRBD1. The germline V gene encodes CDR1 SGHNT and CDR2 YYREEE (reference sequence). The CDR3 is 14 residues long. V lost 3 bases to trimming and J lost 3 bases; unmatched junction nucleotides: 5. CDR3 in amino acids: CASSWDRRKETQYF. The CDR3 bases are TGTGCCAGCAGCTGGGACAGACGAAAAGAGACCCAGTACTTC.

The chain uses TRBV30 and TRBJ1-5, with 9 bases identical to TRBD1. CDR3 length equals 14 residues. Germline V CDR1 and CDR2: GTSNPN, SVGIG (reference sequence). V shed 2 bases, J shed 7 bases, and the junction held 6 bases outside the gene matches. CDR3 amino acids: CAWSMGQGGQPQHF. CDR3 bases: TGTGCCTGGAGTATGGGACAGGGAGGGCAGCCCCAGCATTTT.

The V and J genes are TRBV4-3 and TRBJ1-1; 8 bases fit TRBD1. CDR3 length: 15 amino acids. Germline V gene data show CDR1 as LGHNA and CDR2 as YSLEER. Losses at the gene ends were 1 base for V and 4 bases for J; bases not matched to a gene: 5. The CDR3 DNA reads as TGCGCCAGCAGCCAAGCCTTGCAGGGGGCCACTGAAGCTTTCTTT. Translation: CASSQALQGATEAFF.

V usage is TRBV6-6 and J usage is TRBJ2-1, with 7 bases fitting TRBD1. Germline V gene sequence: CDR1 MNHNY, CDR2 SVGAGI (reference sequence). V dropped 6 bases and J dropped 0; count of bases not matched to a gene: 8. The length of the CDR3 is 16 residues. The CDR3 loop reads CASSPWQGDSYNEQFF. CDR3 in DNA: TGTGCCAGCAGCCCCTGGCAGGGGGACTCCTACAATGAGCAGTTCTTC.

V and J are TRBV5-1 and TRBJ1-1; D is unclear. The CDR3 runs to 15 residues. Trimming shortened V by 5 bases and J by 6 bases, and 20 bases separated the two germline ends. CDR1 is SGHRS and CDR2 is YFSETQ in the germline V gene. Written as DNA, the CDR3 is TGCGCCAGCAGGTCTGGTTCAGGAATTTCTCCTGAAGCTTTCTTT. Amino acids: CASRSGSGISPEAFF.

This clone was recorded once. This sequence joins TRBV19 and TRBJ2-3; D might be TRBD2 (6 bases). The CDR3 contains 13 residues. Germline V gene lookup returns CDR1 LNHDA and CDR2 SQIVND (reference sequence). V dropped 5 bases and J dropped 4 bases, with 10 bases sitting between them. CDR3 in DNA: TGTGCCAGTAGTGGAGGGTGGGCAGATACGCAGTATTTT. It translates to CASSGGWADTQYF.

The chain recombines TRBV4-3 with TRBJ1-2; a weak D match, TRBD1 (6 bases). The germline V gene encodes CDR1 LGHNA and CDR2 YSLEER. This CDR3 contains 15 residues. Between the trimmed V and J ends, which lost 1 base and 3 bases, there was a span of 12 bases. The CDR3 reads CASSQVPGADYGYTF. Here the CDR3 DNA reads TGCGCCAGCAGCCAAGTACCAGGGGCTGACTATGGCTACACCTTC.

The chain recombines TRBV7-8 with TRBJ1-5; D gene unclear. The CDR3 spans 14 residues. Germline V gene lookup returns CDR1 SGHVS and CDR2 FQNEAQ. V lost 5 bases, J lost 6 bases, and 14 bases lay in between. The CDR3 DNA reads as TGTGCCAGCAGCCCAACTCCAGAGGCTCAGCCCCAGCATTTT. Translating gives CASSPTPEAQPQHF.

V and J are TRBV11-3 and TRBJ2-2; D ambiguous. The V and J ends lost 0 bases and 7 bases respectively, with 9 bases between them. The CDR3 runs 14 residues. Germline V CDR1 and CDR2: SGHNT, YENEEA. For the CDR3, the DNA is TGTGCCAGCAGCTTAGATCAAGCTCGCGGGGAGCTGTTTTTT. This gives the protein CASSLDQARGELFF.

This clone has more than one count but fewer than ten. The chain recombines TRBV7-9 with TRBJ1-2, with D unresolved. This CDR3 comprises 13 residues. Germline V lookup: CDR1 SEHNR, CDR2 FQNEAQ (reference sequence). Deletions cut 0 bases from V and 6 bases from J, with 8 bases between. This CDR3 is CASSLAGANGYTF. The DNA of the CDR3 is TGTGCCAGCAGCTTAGCCGGTGCCAATGGCTACACCTTC.

This sequence joins TRBV10-3 and TRBJ1-1, with 7 bases that match TRBD1. The CDR3 length is 14 residues. Trimming at V came to 4 bases and at J to 1 base, leaving 3 bases not matched to a gene. Germline lookup yields CDR1 ENHRY and CDR2 SYGVKD. This CDR3 reads CAISAQGENTEAFF. The CDR3, as DNA: TGTGCCATCAGTGCTCAGGGGGAGAACACTGAAGCTTTCTTT.

The chain combines TRBV2 with TRBJ1-4, with TRBD1 matching over 7 bases. Per germline, CDR1 SNHLY and CDR2 FYNNEI. V shed 7 bases and J 3 bases; nucleotides not matched to a gene: 5. CDR3 length: 14 residues. For the CDR3, the DNA is TGTGCCAGCAAACAGGGGTTACCTAATGAAAAACTGTTTTTT. This codes for CASKQGLPNEKLFF.

V gene TRBV19 combines with J gene TRBJ2-5; TRBD2 agrees at 7 bases. Germline V CDR1 and CDR2: LNHDA, SQIVND (reference sequence). The CDR3 length is 17 residues. V dropped 6 bases and J dropped 1; count of bases not matched to a gene: 14. CDR3 nucleotide sequence: TGTGCCAGTAGGCCGAGAGGGAGGGCTTTAGGCCAAGAGACCCAGTACTTC. This codes for CASRPRGRALGQETQYF.

J is TRBJ2-5 and V is TRBV7-3, with 8 positions matching TRBD1. The trim removed 5 bases at V and 5 bases at J, leaving 7 bases unmatched. This CDR3 contains 14 residues. In germline, CDR1 is SGHTA, CDR2 FQGTGA. This CDR3 is CASSRTGFRETQYF. The CDR3 DNA reads TGTGCCAGCAGCCGGACAGGGTTCAGGGAGACCCAGTACTTC.

V is TRBV5-6 and J is TRBJ1-5; D might be TRBD1 (6 bases). The V end was cut by 2 bases, the J end by 0 bases, with 12 bases between. Germline CDR1 reads SGHDT; CDR2 reads YYEEEE. CDR3 length: 16 residues. As DNA, the CDR3 is TGTGCCAGCAGCTTATTGAGGGACATTAGCAATCAGCCCCAGCATTTT. The encoded protein is CASSLLRDISNQPQHF.

The genes are TRBV5-6 and TRBJ2-7, with 12 bases aligning to TRBD1. Looked up from germline, CDR1 is SGHDT and CDR2 is YYEEEE. The CDR3 covers 14 residues. Trimming removed 6 bases from V and 4 bases from J; junction bases left unmatched: 5. The DNA of the CDR3 is TGTGCCAGCACGCCGGGACAGGGGGCTTACGAGCAGTACTTC. Protein product: CASTPGQGAYEQYF.